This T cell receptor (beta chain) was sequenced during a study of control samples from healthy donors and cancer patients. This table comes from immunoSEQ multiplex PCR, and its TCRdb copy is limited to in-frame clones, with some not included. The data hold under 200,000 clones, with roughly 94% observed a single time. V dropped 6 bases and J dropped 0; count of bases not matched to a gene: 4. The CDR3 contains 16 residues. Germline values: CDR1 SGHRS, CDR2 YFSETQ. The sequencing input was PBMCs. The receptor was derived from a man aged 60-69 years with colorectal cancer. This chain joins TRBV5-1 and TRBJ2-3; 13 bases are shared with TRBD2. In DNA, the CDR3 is TGCGCCAGCATCCAGGGACTAGCGGGGAGCACAGATACGCAGTATTTT. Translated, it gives CASIQGLAGSTDTQYF.